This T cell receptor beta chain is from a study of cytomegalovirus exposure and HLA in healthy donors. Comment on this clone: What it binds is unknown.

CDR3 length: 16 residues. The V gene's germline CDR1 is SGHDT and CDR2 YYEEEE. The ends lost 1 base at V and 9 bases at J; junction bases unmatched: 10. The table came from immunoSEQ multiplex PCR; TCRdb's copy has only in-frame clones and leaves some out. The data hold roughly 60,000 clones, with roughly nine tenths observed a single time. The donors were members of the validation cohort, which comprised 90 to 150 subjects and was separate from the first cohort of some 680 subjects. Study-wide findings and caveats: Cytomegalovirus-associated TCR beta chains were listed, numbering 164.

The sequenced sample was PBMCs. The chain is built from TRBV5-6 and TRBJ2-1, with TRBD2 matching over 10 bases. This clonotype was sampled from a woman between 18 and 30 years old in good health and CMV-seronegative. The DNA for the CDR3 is TGTGCCAGCAGCTTGTACGGGACTAGCGAGGTTTTTGAGCAGTTCTTC. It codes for CASSLYGTSEVFEQFF. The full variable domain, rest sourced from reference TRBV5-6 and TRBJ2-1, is DAGVTQSPTHLIKTRGQQVTLRCSPKSGHDTVSWYQQALGQGPQFIFQYYEEEERQRGNFPDRFSGHQFPNYSSELNVNALLLGDSALYLCASSLYGTSEVFEQFFGPGTRLTVL.